The clone carrying this TCR beta chain came up a few times. The data are from a study of blood T cell repertoires in COVID-19. Measured with immunoSEQ multiplex PCR; TCRdb has only the in-frame clones, and not every one. Altogether approximately 160,000 clones are present, roughly 87% being singletons, with the ten largest covering 7% to 7.5%. Sequenced input: PBMCs or T cells enriched from blood (not recorded which). The TCR originated in a woman aged 45-60 years who had recovered from COVID-19.

CDR3 residues: CASSSGQGESPLHF. In nucleotides, the CDR3 is TGTGCCAGCAGCTCGGGACAGGGAGAATCACCCCTCCACTTT. J is TRBJ1-6 and V is TRBV7-9; 9 nucleotides match TRBD1. V shed 4 bases and J 10 bases; nucleotides not matched to a gene: 5. Per the germline V gene, CDR1 is SEHNR and CDR2 is FQNEAQ (reference sequence). The CDR3 extends over 14 amino acids.